This TCR beta chain was profiled in a study of regulatory T cells in long-lasting Graves disease. For the study at large: Persistence in Graves' disease required over 5 years of antithyroid drugs plus positive TSH receptor antibodies. General study results and limits: There was favoring of TRBV28, TRBJ1-2 and TRBJ2-5 in persistent disease. Persistent Graves' cases showed lower TCR diversity than newly diagnosed cases. Public clonotype sharing was higher in persistent than newly diagnosed patients.

To make TCR beta libraries, researchers used iRepertoire HTBI primers and Arm-PCR of CDR3 regions. TCRdb analysed the multiplex PCR reads with MiXCR anew, one entry per CDR3 protein. The data contain around 430,000 distinct CDR3 sequences, approximately 23% of them singletons. On this clonotype: No antigen is known for it.

Germline-derived CDR1 and CDR2 are LNHDA and SQIVND (reference sequence). The CDR3 length is 13 residues. V lost 8 bases and J 2 bases, leaving 10 bases between the germline ends. This sample's time point: persistent/refractory GD, antithyroid drugs over 5 years with positive TRAb. The TCR library was prepared using RNA isolated from PBMCs. The TCR originated in a female donor with Graves disease. The rearrangement links TRBV19 to TRBJ1-3; D is unresolved. The sample consisted of peripheral blood mononuclear cells (PBMCs), taken when the disease was refractory, from a patient treated with antithyroid drugs. The CDR3 nucleotides read TGTGCCAGTCAGAAGAAGGCTGGAAACACCATATATTTT. It is translated as CASQKKAGNTIYF.